The rows below give T cell receptor beta chains drawn from one sample of a study of T cells in lung cancer brain metastases. Data came from immunoSEQ multiplex PCR; TCRdb stores just in-frame clones and leaves some out. The repertoire consists of about 2,800 clones, with just over 90% occurring once and the leading ten covering 3.5% to 5.5%. Sequences were obtained from tumor tissue from the primary lung tumor. These receptors came from a woman aged 50 to 60 with non-small cell lung cancer. The CDR3 runs from the conserved cysteine through the conserved F or W. The D gene is left open where the match is weak. Clone size, where shown, is once, few, many, or a class for clones that have expanded.

v_gene: TRBV4-2; j_gene: TRBJ2-7; abundance: once; d_gene: .; CDR3aa: CASSQDLGDYEQYF; CDR3nt: TGTGCCAGCAGCCAAGATTTAGGTGACTACGAGCAGTACTTC
v_gene: TRBV7-2; j_gene: TRBJ1-1; abundance: .; d_gene: .; CDR3aa: CASSPGWEGGTEAFF; CDR3nt: TGTGCCAGCAGCCCGGGTTGGGAGGGGGGGACTGAAGCTTTCTTT
v_gene: TRBV30; j_gene: TRBJ2-7; abundance: .; d_gene: .; CDR3aa: CAWSVTGYEQYF; CDR3nt: TGTGCCTGGAGTGTGACTGGCTACGAGCAGTACTTC
v_gene: TRBV19; j_gene: TRBJ1-1; abundance: once; d_gene: .; CDR3aa: CASSPGPNTEAFF; CDR3nt: TGTGCCAGTAGCCCCGGACCCAACACTGAAGCTTTCTTT
v_gene: TRBV2; j_gene: TRBJ2-2; abundance: .; d_gene: .; CDR3aa: CASSESAITGELFF; CDR3nt: TGTGCCAGCAGTGAATCGGCGATCACCGGGGAGCTGTTTTTT
v_gene: TRBV18; j_gene: TRBJ1-2; abundance: .; d_gene: .; CDR3aa: CASSQDSALYGYTF; CDR3nt: TGTGCCAGCTCACAGGATTCGGCGCTCTATGGCTACACCTTC
v_gene: TRBV20-1; j_gene: TRBJ1-1; abundance: .; d_gene: .; CDR3aa: CSGSWDREAFF; CDR3nt: TGCAGTGGATCCTGGGATAGAGAAGCTTTCTTT
v_gene: TRBV28; j_gene: TRBJ2-1; abundance: .; d_gene: .; CDR3aa: CASSPWGEQFF; CDR3nt: TGTGCCAGCAGTCCCTGGGGGGAGCAGTTCTTC
v_gene: TRBV7-1; j_gene: TRBJ2-7; abundance: .; d_gene: TRBD1; CDR3aa: CASSTSIDRGGDEQYF; CDR3nt: TGTGCCAGCAGCACAAGTATCGACAGGGGTGGAGACGAGCAGTACTTC
v_gene: TRBV9; j_gene: TRBJ1-1; abundance: .; d_gene: TRBD1; CDR3aa: CVSSGRDRGYVDTEAFF; CDR3nt: TGTGTTAGCAGCGGACGGGACAGGGGATATGTCGACACTGAAGCTTTCTTT
v_gene: TRBV6-5; j_gene: TRBJ1-2; abundance: .; d_gene: .; CDR3aa: CASSYRGVVGNYGYTF; CDR3nt: TGTGCCAGCAGTTACAGGGGGGTCGTCGGGAACTATGGCTACACCTTC
v_gene: TRBV18; j_gene: TRBJ1-6; abundance: .; d_gene: .; CDR3aa: CASSQDTGADSPLHF; CDR3nt: TGTGCCAGCTCCCAAGATACAGGCGCCGATTCACCCCTCCACTTT
v_gene: TRBV4-3; j_gene: TRBJ1-5; abundance: .; d_gene: .; CDR3aa: CASSQDFSGFQPQHF; CDR3nt: TGCGCCAGCAGCCAAGATTTCTCCGGGTTTCAGCCCCAGCATTTT
v_gene: TRBV2; j_gene: TRBJ2-1; abundance: .; d_gene: .; CDR3aa: CASRGLRGASYNEQFF; CDR3nt: TGTGCCAGCAGGGGGTTACGGGGGGCCTCCTACAATGAGCAGTTCTTC
v_gene: TRBV10-1; j_gene: TRBJ2-3; abundance: .; d_gene: .; CDR3aa: CASSGNVESYTDTQYF; CDR3nt: TGCGCCAGCAGTGGGAACGTTGAGAGTTACACAGATACGCAGTATTTT
v_gene: TRBV18; j_gene: TRBJ1-1; abundance: .; d_gene: .; CDR3aa: CASSPPQAALGGTEAFF; CDR3nt: TGTGCCAGCTCACCACCGCAGGCTGCTCTTGGAGGCACTGAAGCTTTCTTT
v_gene: TRBV19; j_gene: TRBJ1-1; abundance: .; d_gene: .; CDR3aa: CASRATEAGAEAFF; CDR3nt: TGTGCCAGTAGGGCGACGGAGGCCGGGGCTGAAGCTTTCTTT
v_gene: TRBV18; j_gene: TRBJ1-1; abundance: .; d_gene: .; CDR3aa: CASSGDPRAEAFF; CDR3nt: TGTGCCAGCTCAGGTGACCCCCGGGCTGAAGCTTTCTTT
v_gene: TRBV29-1; j_gene: TRBJ2-3; abundance: .; d_gene: TRBD2; CDR3aa: CSVRGAGVITDTQYF; CDR3nt: TGCAGCGTCCGAGGGGCGGGAGTCATAACAGATACGCAGTATTTT